This TCR beta chain was profiled in a study of blood T cell repertoires in COVID-19. Study summary: Samples taken during acute and convalescent COVID-19 were collected in the United States, Italy and Spain.

In the original analysis: Amplification from reference gene primers served as the basis for estimated nucleated cell counts. TCRdb's copy holds only in-frame clones and misses some; the assay was immunoSEQ multiplex PCR. The DNA was the basis for D and trimming; V, J and clone size are from that table. Seen here are just over 650,000 clones, about 87% observed once, and the top ten hold about 0.24%. Sequencing used peripheral blood. The sequence came from a woman younger than 35 with acute or convalescent COVID-19.

In DNA, the CDR3 is TGTGCCAGCAGTTACTCGGGACAGGACTATGGCTACACCTTC. Amino acid sequence: CASSYSGQDYGYTF. The chain uses TRBV6-5 and TRBJ1-2; 8 positions agree with TRBD1. Germline values: CDR1 MNHEY, CDR2 SVGAGI. With 0 bases clipped from V and 3 bases from J, the junction kept 0 bases outside the gene matches. CDR3 length equals 14 residues.